Sequencing of this T cell receptor beta chain was carried out in a study of T cell repertoires in cytomegalovirus infection. TCRdb analysed the reads with MiXCR anew, one entry per CDR3 protein. The table has approximately 500,000 distinct CDR3 sequences, over 9% seen once. The V end was cut by 4 bases, the J end by 2 bases, with 12 bases between. Germline values: CDR1 SGHRS, CDR2 YFSETQ. The CDR3 consists of 14 residues. The chain employs TRBV5-1 and TRBJ2-5; the D is unclear. The material sequenced was PBMCs. This clonotype was sampled from a human donor in good health (CMV status not recorded). Some clones in this sample may be carry-over from other donors' samples. CDR3 DNA sequence: TGCGCCAGCAGCACACCCCAGAATCAAGAGACCCAGTACTTC. Its protein is CASSTPQNQETQYF.